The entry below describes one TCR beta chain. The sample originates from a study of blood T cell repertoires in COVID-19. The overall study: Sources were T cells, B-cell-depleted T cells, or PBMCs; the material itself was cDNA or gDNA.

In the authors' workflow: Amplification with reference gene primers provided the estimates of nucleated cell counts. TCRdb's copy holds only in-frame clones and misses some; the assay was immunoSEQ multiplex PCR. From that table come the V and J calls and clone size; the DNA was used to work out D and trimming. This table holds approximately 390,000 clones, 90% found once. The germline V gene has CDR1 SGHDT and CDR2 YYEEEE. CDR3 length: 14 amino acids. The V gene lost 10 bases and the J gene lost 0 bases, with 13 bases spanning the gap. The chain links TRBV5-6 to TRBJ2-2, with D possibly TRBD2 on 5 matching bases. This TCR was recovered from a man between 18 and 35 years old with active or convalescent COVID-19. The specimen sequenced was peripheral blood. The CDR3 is CASYGLSNTGELFF. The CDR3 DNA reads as TGTGCCTCCTACGGACTCTCGAACACCGGGGAGCTGTTTTTT.